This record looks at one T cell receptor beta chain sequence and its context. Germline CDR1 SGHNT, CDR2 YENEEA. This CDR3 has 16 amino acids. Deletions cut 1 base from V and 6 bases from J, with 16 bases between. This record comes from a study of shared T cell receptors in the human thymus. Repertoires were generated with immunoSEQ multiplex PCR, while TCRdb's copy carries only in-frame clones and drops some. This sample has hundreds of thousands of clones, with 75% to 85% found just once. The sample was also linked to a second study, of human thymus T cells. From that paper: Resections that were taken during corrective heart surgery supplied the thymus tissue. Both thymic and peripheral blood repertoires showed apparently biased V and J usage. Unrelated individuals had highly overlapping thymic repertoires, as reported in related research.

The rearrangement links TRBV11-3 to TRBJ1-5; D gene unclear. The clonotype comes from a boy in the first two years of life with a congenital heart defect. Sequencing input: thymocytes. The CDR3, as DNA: TGTGCCAGCAGCTTAGTCCCCCCCGGGTTGGGTCAGCCCCAGCATTTT. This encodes CASSLVPPGLGQPQHF.